The 32 T cell receptor beta chains reported below all come from one sample, sequenced in a study of CD8 T cells in ankylosing spondylitis. TCRdb itself ran the 5' RACE reads through MiXCR, one entry per CDR3 protein. Altogether fewer than 250,000 distinct CDR3 sequences are present, roughly a third being singletons, with the ten largest covering around 4.2%. The sample taken for sequencing was blood, either unsorted or a sorted T cell fraction (not recorded which). The receptors derive from a male donor with ankylosing spondylitis or in good health (not recorded which).

This clonotype has a handful of counts. The rearrangement joins TRBV7-9 to TRBJ2-1; D may be TRBD2 (6 bases). Germline-derived CDR1 and CDR2 are SEHNR and FQNEAQ (reference sequence). V was trimmed by 7 bases and J by 4 bases, leaving 11 bases between them. The CDR3 is 13 residues long. The CDR3 DNA reads TGTGCCAGCACCCTGGGGACTTACAATGAGCAGTTCTTC. Its protein product is CASTLGTYNEQFF.

There are many counts of this clonotype. V usage is TRBV6-1 and J usage is TRBJ2-3; weak D call: TRBD2 (5 bases). In germline, CDR1 is MNHNS, CDR2 SASEGT. V lost 4 bases and J 4 bases, leaving 12 bases between the germline ends. The CDR3 is 14 residues long. In DNA form, the CDR3 reads TGTGCCAGCAGTGGGGCCGGGGTGTCAGATACGCAGTATTTT. It yields the protein CASSGAGVSDTQYF.

The chain employs TRBV6-1 and TRBJ1-1; D unclear. Trimming took off 6 bases at V and 0 bases at J, with 14 bases between the two ends. Germline CDR1 and CDR2: MNHNS and SASEGT. The length of the CDR3 is 15 residues. CDR3: CASSNPGDMNTEAFF. In DNA form, the CDR3 reads TGTGCCAGCAGCAACCCGGGAGATATGAACACTGAAGCTTTCTTT.

The sample holds many counts of this clonotype. The rearrangement joins TRBV20-1 to TRBJ1-3; 10 bases map to TRBD1. Germline V CDR1 and CDR2: DFQATT, SNEGSKA (reference sequence). The length of the CDR3 is 16 residues. V was clipped by 6 bases and J by 0 bases; unmatched bases: 8. CDR3 loop: CSALQGQGLSGNTIYF. CDR3 sequence (DNA): TGCAGTGCCCTTCAGGGACAGGGGCTCTCTGGAAACACCATATATTTT.

This chain links TRBV6-4 with TRBJ1-1; D uncertain. Per germline, CDR1 MRHNA and CDR2 SNTAGT. V lost 4 bases, J lost 0 bases, and 6 bases lay in between. CDR3 length: 13 amino acids. CDR3 sequence reads: CASSVSLNTEAFF. The CDR3, as DNA: TGTGCCAGCAGTGTGTCTTTGAACACTGAAGCTTTCTTT.

The J gene is TRBJ2-1, the V gene TRBV3-1, with 11 bases that match TRBD2. Germline CDR1 LGHDT, CDR2 YNNKEL (reference sequence). V lost 0 bases to trimming and J lost 0 bases; unmatched junction nucleotides: 7. CDR3 size: 19 residues. CDR3 sequence reads: CASSQDPIAGGLSYNEQFF. In nucleotides, the CDR3 is TGTGCCAGCAGCCAAGACCCTATAGCGGGGGGGCTCTCCTACAATGAGCAGTTCTTC.

This clonotype occurred a few times. The chain joins TRBV9 to TRBJ2-5; 8 nucleotides match TRBD1. The CDR3 has 14 residues. V trimming: 0 bases; J trimming: 3 bases; junction bases outside the gene matches: 1. The V gene's germline CDR1 is SGDLS and CDR2 YYNGEE. The chain's CDR3 is CASSVGQGKETQYF. CDR3 DNA sequence: TGTGCCAGCAGCGTAGGACAGGGGAAAGAGACCCAGTACTTC. Complete variable domain (other parts from reference TRBV9 and TRBJ2-5): DSGVTQTPKHLITATGQRVTLRCSPRSGDLSVYWYQQSLDQGLQFLIQYYNGEERAKGNILERFSAQQFPDLHSELNLSSLELGDSALYFCASSVGQGKETQYFGPGTRLLVL.

The V and J genes are TRBV5-1 and TRBJ2-7, with 9 bases matching TRBD1. This CDR3 contains 15 residues. From germline, CDR1 is SGHRS and CDR2 YFSETQ. V dropped 4 bases and J dropped 5; count of bases not matched to a gene: 10. The CDR3 region has the DNA TGCGCCAGCAGCGCTGCCCGGGACAGGGACCACGAGCAGTACTTC. It yields the protein CASSAARDRDHEQYF.

This clonotype appeared a few times. As DNA, the CDR3 is TGCGCCAGCAGTGGGACAGGGCACTACGAGCAGTACTTC. It is translated as CASSGTGHYEQYF. The chain links TRBV4-1 to TRBJ2-7; 9 nucleotides match TRBD1. There are 13 residues in the CDR3. Germline CDR1 reads MGHRA; CDR2 reads YSYEKL. V was clipped by 6 bases and J by 3 bases; unmatched bases: 3.

The chain joins TRBV12-3 or TRBV12-4 to TRBJ2-7, with D perhaps assigned TRBD1 or TRBD2 (6 bases each). The CDR3 loop spans 16 amino acids. Between the trimmed V and J ends, which lost 6 bases and 0 bases, there was a span of 18 bases. CDR3 loop: CASSHVWGATSYEQYF. The CDR3 DNA is TGTGCCAGCAGCCACGTTTGGGGGGCGACCTCCTACGAGCAGTACTTC.

The rearrangement joins TRBV5-1 to TRBJ2-1; no clear D. The CDR3 sequence is 14 residues long. The germline CDR1 and CDR2 sequences are SGHRS and YFSETQ. Trimming cost V 4 bases and J 7 bases, with 15 bases left between them. CDR3 in amino acids: CASSGYNTENEQFF. CDR3 nucleotide sequence: TGCGCCAGCAGCGGATACAACACAGAAAATGAGCAGTTCTTC.

The chain is built from TRBV20-1 and TRBJ2-2; 10 nucleotides align to TRBD2. V dropped 3 bases and J dropped 4; count of bases not matched to a gene: 2. CDR1 and CDR2 from the germline V gene are DFQATT and SNEGSKA (reference sequence). The CDR3 contains 14 residues. As DNA, the CDR3 is TGCAGTGCTAGGCTAGCGGGGGCCACCGGGGAGCTGTTTTTT. Residues: CSARLAGATGELFF.

This chain links TRBV25-1 with TRBJ2-3; D possibly corresponds to TRBD2 (5 bases). The CDR3 is 13 amino acids. V shed 9 bases and J shed 0 bases, with 10 bases lying between them. Germline loops: CDR1 MGHDK, CDR2 SYGVNS. Written as DNA, the CDR3 is TGTGCCAGTGGCCGGACTAGCACAGATACGCAGTATTTT. This translates into CASGRTSTDTQYF.

J is TRBJ2-5 and V is TRBV4-1, with TRBD2 matching over 8 bases. Per germline, CDR1 MGHRA and CDR2 YSYEKL. Trimming cost V 1 base and J 2 bases; bases outside gene matches: 9. This CDR3 has 17 residues. CDR3 sequence: CASSQGGSGGAQETQYF. The CDR3 nucleotides are TGCGCCAGCAGCCAAGGGGGAAGCGGGGGAGCACAAGAGACCCAGTACTTC.

The chain combines TRBV18 with TRBJ1-4; D is unresolved. Trimming removed 2 bases at V and 5 bases at J, with 3 bases between. CDR3 size: 12 residues. Germline assignment: CDR1 KGHSH and CDR2 LQKENI. CDR3 region: CASSPSNEKLFF. In nucleotides, the CDR3 is TGTGCCAGCTCACCATCAAATGAAAAACTGTTTTTT.

V and J are TRBV10-3 and TRBJ2-1; D ambiguous. V lost 4 bases and J lost 8, with 9 bases in between. The CDR3 is 12 amino acids. Germline CDR1 ENHRY, CDR2 SYGVKD. This chain's CDR3 is CAISGFGHEQFF. The DNA for the CDR3 is TGTGCCATCAGTGGCTTTGGCCATGAGCAGTTCTTC.

The chain is built from TRBV5-1 and TRBJ2-5, with 13 bases aligning to TRBD2. With V trimmed by 5 bases and J by 4 bases, 8 bases remained unmatched. The CDR3 runs to 16 residues. Germline assignment: CDR1 SGHRS and CDR2 YFSETQ. CDR3 sequence (DNA): TGCGCCAGCAGTCGAGGACTAGCGGGGGCCTTAGAGACCCAGTACTTC. It codes for CASSRGLAGALETQYF.

This rearrangement joins TRBV24-1 to TRBJ2-2, with D unclear. CDR1 KGHDR and CDR2 SFDVKD come from the germline V gene. The CDR3 covers 17 residues. V dropped 3 bases and J dropped 0 bases, with 13 bases sitting between them. The CDR3: CATSDIGRPANTGELFF. DNA of the CDR3: TGTGCCACCAGTGATATCGGTCGGCCCGCGAACACCGGGGAGCTGTTTTTT.

The chain is built from TRBV11-2 and TRBJ2-5; weak D call: TRBD1 (6 bases). The CDR3 sequence is 13 residues long. Trimming pared 5 bases from V and 10 bases from J, leaving 17 bases between. CDR1 SGHAT and CDR2 FQNNGV come from the germline V gene. The CDR3 spells CASSPQGYDGQYF. The DNA of the CDR3 is TGTGCCAGCAGCCCGCAGGGGTATGACGGCCAGTACTTC. The full variable domain, with the rest looked up from reference TRBV11-2 and TRBJ2-5, is EAGVAQSPRYKIIEKRQSVAFWCNPISGHATLYWYQQILGQGPKLLIQFQNNGVVDDSQLPKDRFSAERLKGVDSTLKIQPAKLEDSAVYLCASSPQGYDGQYFGPGTRLLVL.

V is TRBV7-3 and J is TRBJ2-7, with a weak D call TRBD1 (7 bases). The length of the CDR3 is 16 residues. V lost 0 bases, J lost 3 bases, and 15 bases lay in between. Germline CDR1 is SGHTA and CDR2 is FQGTGA. The CDR3 is CASSLTGTVEGYEQYF. For the CDR3, the DNA is TGTGCCAGCAGCTTAACGGGGACAGTGGAGGGCTACGAGCAGTACTTC.

This clonotype was observed a single time. The chain combines TRBV21-1 with TRBJ2-7; the table's D gene call, TRBD1, was not cross checked with the DNA. TRBV21-1 is described as a pseudogene. The CDR3 is 16 residues long. The CDR3 sequence is CASSKRGPDRNYEQYF. The CDR3 region has the DNA TGTGCCAGCAGCAAAAGGGGGCCGGACAGGAATTACGAGCAGTACTTC.

This chain uses TRBV25-1 with TRBJ2-1; D may be TRBD1 (6 bases). CDR1 and CDR2 from the germline V gene are MGHDK and SYGVNS. The CDR3 loop spans 12 amino acids. V was pared by 4 bases and J by 10 bases, with 11 bases between. The CDR3 here is CASSVTGQEQFF. The CDR3 DNA follows: TGTGCCAGCAGTGTGACAGGTCAGGAGCAGTTCTTC.

This chain links TRBV20-1 with TRBJ2-1; D gene uncertain. Germline values: CDR1 DFQATT, CDR2 SNEGSKA (reference sequence). V was cut by 5 bases and J by 3 bases, with 11 bases left in between. The CDR3 loop spans 13 amino acids. Here the CDR3 DNA reads TGCAGTGCTCCTTCGGACCGCTACAATGAGCAGTTCTTC. Its protein is CSAPSDRYNEQFF.

The J gene is TRBJ2-6, the V gene TRBV7-6; unclear D gene. Trimming pared 5 bases from V and 0 bases from J, leaving 8 bases between. Germline V CDR1 and CDR2: SGHVS, FNYEAQ. This CDR3 comprises 15 residues. CDR3 bases: TGTGCCAGCAGCGCCGGATTCTCTGGGGCCAACGTCCTGACTTTC. It codes for CASSAGFSGANVLTF.

The chain couples TRBV7-2 to TRBJ1-4; no reliable D call. V lost 1 base, J lost 7 bases, and 13 bases lay in between. From germline, CDR1 is SGHTA and CDR2 FQGNSA. The CDR3 spans 15 residues. The CDR3 DNA is TGTGCCAGCAGCTTAGTATGGGGTCTCGGTGAAAAACTGTTTTTT. Amino acids: CASSLVWGLGEKLFF.

V gene TRBV20-1 combines with J gene TRBJ2-2; a possible D gene is TRBD2 (5 bases). The CDR3 loop spans 16 amino acids. V was trimmed by 3 bases and J by 0 bases, leaving 14 bases between them. CDR1 is DFQATT, CDR2 SNEGSKA, per germline (reference sequence). The CDR3 loop is CSARDSARPNTGELFF. In nucleotides, the CDR3 is TGCAGTGCTAGGGACTCCGCGCGGCCGAACACCGGGGAGCTGTTTTTT.

V and J are TRBV25-1 and TRBJ2-1; 8 nucleotides match TRBD2. The CDR3 length is 14 residues. V shed 6 bases, J shed 9 bases, and the junction held 10 bases outside the gene matches. Germline lookup yields CDR1 MGHDK and CDR2 SYGVNS. The CDR3 region has the DNA TGTGCCAGCAGGTGGTCCGGGGGGGAGGGTGAGCAGTTCTTC. This sequence encodes CASRWSGGEGEQFF.

The chain carries TRBV5-5 and TRBJ1-4; D is uncertain. This CDR3 is built from 14 residues. Trimming took 2 bases from V and 6 from J, leaving 11 bases between them. Germline CDR1 SGHKS, CDR2 YYEKEE (reference sequence). CDR3 region: CASSFSRTDEKLFF. CDR3 bases: TGTGCCAGCAGCTTTTCAAGAACAGATGAAAAACTGTTTTTT.

The chain has TRBV12-3 or TRBV12-4 and TRBJ2-1; 11 nucleotides match TRBD2. The CDR3 loop spans 14 amino acids. V trimming: 7 bases; J trimming: 9 bases; junction bases outside the gene matches: 8. In DNA, the CDR3 is TGTGCCAGCACCTCTAGCGGGGGGATGAGTGAGCAGTTCTTC. It specifies CASTSSGGMSEQFF.

The chain joins TRBV3-1 to TRBJ2-4; no clear D gene. CDR1 is LGHDT, CDR2 YNNKEL, per germline (reference sequence). V lost 0 bases and J 0 bases, leaving 15 bases between the germline ends. CDR3 size: 18 residues. CDR3 region: CASSQEDQATLAKNIQYF. CDR3 sequence (DNA): TGTGCCAGCAGCCAAGAGGATCAGGCGACCCTAGCCAAAAACATTCAGTACTTC.

This clonotype appeared a few times. The genes are TRBV10-3 and TRBJ2-3; D not certain. V lost 0 bases and J lost 2, with 9 bases in between. CDR3 length equals 15 residues. Germline CDR1 reads ENHRY; CDR2 reads SYGVKD. CDR3 sequence (DNA): TGTGCCATCAGTGAGTCCGGCGATTCCACAGATACGCAGTATTTT. The encoded protein is CAISESGDSTDTQYF.

In its sample, this clonotype was seen many times. An end of the junction differs from the germline gene, which may be a read error. The gene calls are TRBV7-7 and TRBJ2-1; D is unclear. Germline CDR1 reads SSHAT; CDR2 reads FNYEAQ (reference sequence). The CDR3 is 15 amino acids. Written as DNA, the CDR3 is TGTGCTAGCAGCCAGGACGTAAGCTCCTACAATGAGCAGTTCTTC. Amino acid sequence: CASSQDVSSYNEQFF.